The 26 T cell receptor beta chains below come from one sample, sequenced in a study of lymphopenia after photon versus proton radiotherapy. Clones were read by immunoSEQ multiplex PCR, and TCRdb kept only the in-frame ones, dropping some. Of 50,000 to 60,000 clones in the sample, roughly nine tenths are singletons; the top ten hold roughly 18%. The specimen comprised peripheral blood, sampled from a patient treated with photon-based radiotherapy. The origin of the receptors is a woman between 40 and 55 years old with cholangiocarcinoma.

The chain joins TRBV27 to TRBJ2-7, with 7 bases fitting TRBD2. Per germline, CDR1 MNHEY and CDR2 SMNVEV (reference sequence). The CDR3 spans 15 residues. V lost 0 bases and J lost 1; bases outside the gene matches: 3. This CDR3 is CASSLSAGESYEQYF. The CDR3 DNA reads as TGTGCCAGCAGTTTATCGGCGGGGGAATCCTACGAGCAGTACTTC.

The chain employs TRBV7-9 and TRBJ2-7; 10 bases align to TRBD1. The junction had 5 bases not matched to a gene; V was cut back by 4 bases and J by 5 bases. CDR3 length: 14 residues. The germline V gene encodes CDR1 SEHNR and CDR2 FQNEAQ (reference sequence). CDR3 sequence (DNA): TGTGCCAGCAGCTGGGGACAGGGGAAGGACGAGCAGTACTTC. Protein sequence: CASSWGQGKDEQYF.

The chain carries TRBV2 and TRBJ1-2, with D tentatively TRBD1 (5 bases). The CDR3 is made up of 13 amino acids. Deletions cut 9 bases from V and 5 bases from J, with 16 bases between. Germline values: CDR1 SNHLY, CDR2 FYNNEI. As DNA, the CDR3 is TGTGCCAGTTTGGCAGGGAAAGGGTATGGCTACACCTTC. Translated: CASLAGKGYGYTF.

The rearrangement joins TRBV28 to TRBJ2-7; 9 nucleotides line up with TRBD1. V was pared by 7 bases and J by 6 bases, with 13 bases of the junction left unmatched. The CDR3 loop spans 15 amino acids. The germline V gene encodes CDR1 MDHEN and CDR2 SYDVKM. CDR3 protein: CASNLQGAIGGEQYF. As DNA, the CDR3 is TGTGCCAGCAATCTACAGGGGGCCATTGGGGGCGAGCAGTACTTC.

This chain links TRBV6-6 with TRBJ1-1; D perhaps matches TRBD1 (6 bases). The CDR3 is 16 amino acids. Looked up from germline, CDR1 is MNHNY and CDR2 is SVGAGI (reference sequence). The V gene lost 2 bases and the J gene lost 1 base, with 14 bases spanning the gap. The DNA for the CDR3 is TGTGCCAGCAGTTACGTTGGGGGCTTAGGGAACACTGAAGCTTTCTTT. Its protein product is CASSYVGGLGNTEAFF.

This chain uses TRBV7-2 with TRBJ2-4, with TRBD2 as a possible D gene (5 bases). CDR1 is SGHTA and CDR2 is FQGNSA in the germline V gene. CDR3 length: 16 amino acids. Trimming cost V 1 base and J 8 bases, with 18 bases left between them. CDR3 sequence reads: CASSLGFPGNGDIQYF. DNA of the CDR3: TGTGCCAGCAGCTTAGGTTTCCCTGGAAACGGGGACATTCAGTACTTC.

The J gene is TRBJ2-7, the V gene TRBV30; no firm D call. Trimming took off 1 base at V and 4 bases at J, with 8 bases between the two ends. Germline V gene lookup returns CDR1 GTSNPN and CDR2 SVGIG (reference sequence). CDR3 length: 12 residues. CDR3 in DNA: TGTGCCTGGAGTGGGCAGAGATACGAGCAGTACTTC. Translating it yields CAWSGQRYEQYF.

V usage is TRBV7-9 and J usage is TRBJ1-4; 12 nucleotides agree with TRBD1. CDR1 and CDR2 (germline): SEHNR, FQNEAQ (reference sequence). This CDR3 region has 16 residues. Trimming at V came to 5 bases and at J to 3 bases, leaving 4 bases not matched to a gene. The DNA of the CDR3 is TGTGCCAGCAGCCCGGGACAGGGGGCGGCTAATGAAAAACTGTTTTTT. It yields the protein CASSPGQGAANEKLFF.

The chain recombines TRBV30 with TRBJ2-5; D is undetermined. V lost 0 bases and J lost 5, with 10 bases in between. Germline values: CDR1 GTSNPN, CDR2 SVGIG (reference sequence). The CDR3 extends over 13 amino acids. For the CDR3, the DNA is TGTGCCTGGAGTGTACCTATAAGGGAGACCCAGTACTTC. Translating it yields CAWSVPIRETQYF.

This clone was picked up one time. The V and J genes are TRBV6-5 and TRBJ2-7; the D is unclear. V dropped 4 bases and J dropped 3 bases, with 10 bases sitting between them. Germline CDR1 reads MNHEY; CDR2 reads SVGAGI. The CDR3 has 13 residues. The CDR3 loop reads CASSLADGYEQYF. Written as DNA, the CDR3 is TGTGCCAGCAGTTTGGCGGACGGCTACGAGCAGTACTTC.

The chain uses TRBV10-2 and TRBJ2-1; D is perhaps TRBD2 (5 bases). This CDR3 comprises 14 residues. Deletions cut 4 bases from V and 9 bases from J, with 16 bases between. CDR1 and CDR2 (germline): WSHSY, SAAADI. The CDR3 DNA reads as TGCGCCAGCAGTGTGGCGGGTCCAGGTGCTGAGCAGTTCTTC. Its protein product is CASSVAGPGAEQFF.

The chain uses TRBV27 and TRBJ1-6; 8 positions agree with TRBD1. The ends lost 6 bases at V and 13 bases at J; junction bases unmatched: 14. Germline V gene lookup returns CDR1 MNHEY and CDR2 SMNVEV (reference sequence). This CDR3 is built from 15 residues. Written as DNA, the CDR3 is TGTGCCAGCAGAGGGCTCGGGACAGGTTCTTCTCCCCTCCACTTT. This codes for CASRGLGTGSSPLHF.

The chain links TRBV29-1 to TRBJ2-7; D possibly corresponds to TRBD1 (5 bases). The germline gives CDR1 SQVTM, CDR2 ANQGSEA. CDR3 size: 11 residues. Trimming removed 4 bases at V and 3 bases at J, with 7 bases between. The CDR3 bases are TGCAGCGTTGGACAGTACTACGAGCAGTACTTC. This sequence encodes CSVGQYYEQYF.

This rearrangement joins TRBV5-4 to TRBJ2-5; D unresolved. V gave up 4 bases and J gave up 2 bases, with 18 bases separating them. This CDR3 is 16 amino acids long. CDR1 and CDR2 from the germline V gene are SGHNT and YYREEE (reference sequence). The CDR3 spells CASSPSEGPTQETQYF. The CDR3 region has the DNA TGTGCCAGCAGCCCGAGCGAAGGTCCTACGCAAGAGACCCAGTACTTC.

This clone was detected only once. This chain links TRBV10-2 with TRBJ1-4; TRBD1 might be the D (5 bases). Trimming pared 0 bases from V and 5 bases from J, leaving 22 bases between. This CDR3 spans 19 amino acids. CDR1 and CDR2 (germline): WSHSY, SAAADI. This chain's CDR3 is CASSESGRQKLDPNEKLFF. For the CDR3, the DNA is TGCGCCAGCAGTGAGTCTGGTAGACAGAAACTCGATCCCAATGAAAAACTGTTTTTT.

The J gene is TRBJ1-1, the V gene TRBV2; no definite D call. The V end was cut by 3 bases, the J end by 1 base, with 9 bases between. The CDR3 has 14 residues. Germline values: CDR1 SNHLY, CDR2 FYNNEI. CDR3 DNA: TGTGCCAGCAGTGACCGGACGGGGAACACTGAAGCTTTCTTT. It encodes CASSDRTGNTEAFF.

In nucleotides, the CDR3 is TGTGCCTGGACGGGGAGCGGGGGGTACAATGAGCAGTTCTTC. Its protein product is CAWTGSGGYNEQFF. The V and J genes are TRBV30 and TRBJ2-1; the match to TRBD2 covers 9 bases. CDR3 length equals 14 residues. With 4 bases clipped from V and 4 bases from J, the junction kept 5 bases outside the gene matches. CDR1 and CDR2 from the germline V gene are GTSNPN and SVGIG (reference sequence).

The gene calls are TRBV5-4 and TRBJ1-6; TRBD1 matches at 9 bases. Looked up from germline, CDR1 is SGHNT and CDR2 is YYREEE (reference sequence). V gave up 0 bases and J gave up 9 bases; unmatched junction bases: 4. There are 15 residues in the CDR3. The CDR3 DNA reads TGTGCCAGCAGCTTGGCCGGGACAGGGACTTCACCCCTCCACTTT. Protein sequence: CASSLAGTGTSPLHF.

The CDR3 loop reads CASSVDEGAYEQYF. DNA of the CDR3: TGTGCCAGCAGCGTAGACGAGGGGGCCTACGAGCAGTACTTC. The chain carries TRBV9 and TRBJ2-7; TRBD1 is a possible D gene (6 bases). This CDR3 region has 14 residues. CDR1 and CDR2 (germline): SGDLS, YYNGEE. Trimming removed 0 bases from V and 2 bases from J, with 9 bases in between. Together with reference TRBV9 and TRBJ2-7, the CDR3 gives the full variable domain: DSGVTQTPKHLITATGQRVTLRCSPRSGDLSVYWYQQSLDQGLQFLIQYYNGEERAKGNILERFSAQQFPDLHSELNLSSLELGDSALYFCASSVDEGAYEQYFGPGTRLTVT.

V is TRBV5-1 and J is TRBJ2-3; no definite D call. CDR3 length equals 16 residues. V was cut by 4 bases and J by 5 bases, with 20 bases left in between. Germline CDR1 reads SGHRS; CDR2 reads YFSETQ. This CDR3 reads CASSESAFSIVDTQYF. The CDR3 DNA reads TGCGCCAGCAGCGAGTCGGCGTTTTCTATAGTAGATACGCAGTATTTT.

V usage is TRBV7-2 and J usage is TRBJ2-7, with TRBD2 identical over 12 bases. The V segment lost 6 bases and the J segment 4 bases; nucleotides outside the gene matches: 10. The CDR3 consists of 16 residues. Germline CDR1 is SGHTA and CDR2 is FQGNSA. The CDR3 spells CASSRLPTSGSYEQYF. The DNA of the CDR3 is TGTGCCAGCAGTAGACTTCCGACTAGCGGGAGTTACGAGCAGTACTTC.

The J gene is TRBJ2-6, the V gene TRBV27; TRBD1 might be the D (6 bases). Germline V lookup: CDR1 MNHEY, CDR2 SMNVEV (reference sequence). V lost 5 bases to trimming and J lost 0 bases, with 11 bases between them. This CDR3 spans 16 amino acids. Written as DNA, the CDR3 is TGTGCCAGCAGTCCCGACAGGACCTCTGGGGCCAACGTCCTGACTTTC. Translating it yields CASSPDRTSGANVLTF.

The V and J genes are TRBV19 and TRBJ2-3, with TRBD2 identical over 9 bases. The length of the CDR3 is 16 residues. Germline CDR1 and CDR2: LNHDA and SQIVND (reference sequence). V lost 1 base, J lost 0 bases, and 2 bases stayed unmatched. Here the CDR3 reads CASSIGLAGSTDTQYF. The CDR3 DNA is TGTGCCAGTAGTATAGGGCTAGCGGGAAGCACAGATACGCAGTATTTT.

The V gene is TRBV25-1, the J gene TRBJ2-1; D is tentatively TRBD1 or TRBD2 (5 bases each). The V end was cut by 4 bases, the J end by 9 bases, with 10 bases between. CDR3 length: 12 residues. CDR1 is MGHDK, CDR2 SYGVNS, per germline. In DNA, the CDR3 is TGTGCCAGCAGTGTTGGGGGTCGTGAGCAGTTCTTC. It translates to CASSVGGREQFF.

The chain combines TRBV19 with TRBJ2-5, with 7 bases matching TRBD1. This CDR3 spans 15 amino acids. Looked up from germline, CDR1 is LNHDA and CDR2 is SQIVND (reference sequence). Trimming cost V 5 bases and J 5 bases; bases outside gene matches: 11. The CDR3 here is CASSEGQPGVETQYF. The CDR3 DNA follows: TGTGCCAGTAGTGAGGGACAGCCCGGGGTGGAGACCCAGTACTTC.

V gene TRBV2 combines with J gene TRBJ2-2, with TRBD2 identical over 8 bases. This CDR3 is built from 15 residues. In germline, CDR1 is SNHLY, CDR2 FYNNEI. After removal of 2 bases from V and 1 base from J, the junction contained 0 bases not matched to a gene. CDR3 sequence reads: CASSETSGNTGELFF. The CDR3 nucleotides are TGTGCCAGCAGTGAAACTAGCGGGAACACCGGGGAGCTGTTTTTT.